This TCR beta chain was sequenced in a study of blood T cell repertoires in COVID-19. Looking at the study overall: The United States, Italy and Spain provided the acute and convalescent COVID-19 samples. The analysed material was cDNA or gDNA that came from T cells, B-cell-depleted T cells, or PBMCs.

Study processing details: Quantification of nucleated cells was approximated via reference gene primer amplification. Data came from immunoSEQ multiplex PCR; TCRdb stores just in-frame clones and leaves some out. That table furnishes V, J and clone size, whereas the DNA furnished D and trimming. Here the sample spans tens of thousands of clones, 75% to 95% being singletons. V was trimmed by 4 bases and J by 6 bases, leaving 16 bases between them. This CDR3 has 15 residues. Per germline, CDR1 MDHEN and CDR2 SYDVKM. The sequence was obtained from a human donor with active COVID-19. The donor label of this sample is uncertain. Sequencing was performed on peripheral blood. The chain has TRBV28 and TRBJ2-1, with TRBD2 as a possible D gene (7 bases). CDR3 sequence: CASSWMGGRSNEQFF. The CDR3, as DNA: TGTGCCAGCAGTTGGATGGGGGGGCGCAGCAATGAGCAGTTCTTC.